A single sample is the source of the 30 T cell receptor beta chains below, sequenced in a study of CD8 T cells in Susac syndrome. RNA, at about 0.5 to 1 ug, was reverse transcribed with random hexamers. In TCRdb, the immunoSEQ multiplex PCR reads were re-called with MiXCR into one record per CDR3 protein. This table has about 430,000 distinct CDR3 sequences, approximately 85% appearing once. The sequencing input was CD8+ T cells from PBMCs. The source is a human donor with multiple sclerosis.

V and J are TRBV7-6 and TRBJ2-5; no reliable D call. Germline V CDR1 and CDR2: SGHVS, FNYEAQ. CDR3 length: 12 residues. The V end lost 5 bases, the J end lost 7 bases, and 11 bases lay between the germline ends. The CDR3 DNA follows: TGTGCCAGCAGCCCGGATGGCGGGACCCAGTACTTC. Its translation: CASSPDGGTQYF. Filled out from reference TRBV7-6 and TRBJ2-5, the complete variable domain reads GAGVSQSPRYKVTKRGQDVALRCDPISGHVSLYWYRQALGQGPEFLTYFNYEAQQDKSGLPNDRFSAERPEGSISTLTIQRTEQRDSAMYRCASSPDGGTQYFGPGTRLLVL.

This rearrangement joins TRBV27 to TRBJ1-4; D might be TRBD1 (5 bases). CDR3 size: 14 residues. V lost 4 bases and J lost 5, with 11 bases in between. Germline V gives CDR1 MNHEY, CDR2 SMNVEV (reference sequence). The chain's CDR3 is CASSWAGTNEKLFF. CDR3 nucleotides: TGTGCCAGCAGTTGGGCAGGGACGAATGAAAAACTGTTTTTT.

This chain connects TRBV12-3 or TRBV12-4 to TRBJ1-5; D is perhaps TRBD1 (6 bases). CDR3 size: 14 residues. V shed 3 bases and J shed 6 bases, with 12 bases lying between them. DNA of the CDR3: TGTGCCAGCAGTTTGGAGGGGGTTCGTCAGCCCCAGCATTTT. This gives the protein CASSLEGVRQPQHF.

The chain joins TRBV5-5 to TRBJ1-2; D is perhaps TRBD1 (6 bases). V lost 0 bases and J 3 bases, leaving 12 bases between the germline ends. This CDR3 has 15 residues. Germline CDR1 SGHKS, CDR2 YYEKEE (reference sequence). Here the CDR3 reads CASSLGQGSDYGYTF. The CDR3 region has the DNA TGTGCCAGCAGCTTGGGCCAGGGGTCCGACTATGGCTACACCTTC.

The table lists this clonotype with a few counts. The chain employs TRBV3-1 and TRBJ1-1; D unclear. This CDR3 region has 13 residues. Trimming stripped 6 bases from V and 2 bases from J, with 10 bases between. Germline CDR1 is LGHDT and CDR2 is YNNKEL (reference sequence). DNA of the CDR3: TGTGCCAGCAGTCCAGGAATAAACACTGAAGCTTTCTTT. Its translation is CASSPGINTEAFF.

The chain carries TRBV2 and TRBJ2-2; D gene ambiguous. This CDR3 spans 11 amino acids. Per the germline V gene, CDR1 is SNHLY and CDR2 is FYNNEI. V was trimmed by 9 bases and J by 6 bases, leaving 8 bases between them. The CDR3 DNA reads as TGTGCCAGTACTGGAGCCGGGGAGCTGTTTTTT. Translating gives CASTGAGELFF.

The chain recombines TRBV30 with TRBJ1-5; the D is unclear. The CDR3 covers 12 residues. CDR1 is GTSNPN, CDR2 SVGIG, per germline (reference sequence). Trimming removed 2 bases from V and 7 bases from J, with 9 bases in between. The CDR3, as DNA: TGTGCCTGGAGTTCGGGTGACCAGCCCCAGCATTTT. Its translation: CAWSSGDQPQHF.

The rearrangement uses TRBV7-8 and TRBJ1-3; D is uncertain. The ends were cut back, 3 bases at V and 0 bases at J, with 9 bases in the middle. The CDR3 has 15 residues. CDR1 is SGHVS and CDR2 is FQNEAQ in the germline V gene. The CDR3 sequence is CASSLVGYSGNTIYF. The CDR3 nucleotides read TGTGCCAGCAGCTTGGTCGGTTACTCTGGAAACACCATATATTTT.

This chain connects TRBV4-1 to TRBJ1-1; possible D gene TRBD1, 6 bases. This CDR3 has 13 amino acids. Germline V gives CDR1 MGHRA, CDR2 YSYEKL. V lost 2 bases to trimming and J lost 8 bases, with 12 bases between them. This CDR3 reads CASSQPGAVEAFF. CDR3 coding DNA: TGCGCCAGCAGCCAACCGGGGGCAGTAGAAGCTTTCTTT.

This CDR3 is CASSPVAGGPYEQYF. CDR3 DNA sequence: TGCGCCAGCAGCCCCGTAGCGGGAGGGCCTTACGAGCAGTACTTC. The chain combines TRBV4-1 with TRBJ2-7; TRBD2 aligns across 11 bases. The CDR3 has 15 residues. Germline trimming cut 4 bases from V and 4 bases from J; bases unmatched to any gene: 6. Germline values: CDR1 MGHRA, CDR2 YSYEKL.

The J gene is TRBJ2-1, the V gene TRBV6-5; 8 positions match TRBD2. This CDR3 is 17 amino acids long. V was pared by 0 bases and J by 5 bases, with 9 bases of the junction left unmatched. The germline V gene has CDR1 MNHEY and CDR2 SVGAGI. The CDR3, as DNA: TGTGCCAGCAGTTACTCTCCCGGGGGGGCCCTGAACAATGAGCAGTTCTTC. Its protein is CASSYSPGGALNNEQFF.

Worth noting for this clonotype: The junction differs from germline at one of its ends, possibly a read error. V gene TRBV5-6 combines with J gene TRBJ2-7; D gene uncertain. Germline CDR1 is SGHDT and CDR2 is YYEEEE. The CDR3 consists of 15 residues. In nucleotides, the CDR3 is TGTGCCGGCAGCCCATCGGGTTTTGGCTCCCTCGGGCAGTACTTC. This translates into CAGSPSGFGSLGQYF.

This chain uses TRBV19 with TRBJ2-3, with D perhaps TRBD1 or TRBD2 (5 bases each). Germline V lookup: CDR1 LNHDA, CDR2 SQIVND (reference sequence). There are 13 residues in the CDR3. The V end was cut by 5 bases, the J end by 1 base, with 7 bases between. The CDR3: CASSGDGTDTQYF. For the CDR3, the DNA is TGTGCCAGTAGTGGGGACGGCACAGATACGCAGTATTTT.

The CDR3, as DNA: TGTGCCAGCAGTTTATCCGGCTGGGGGAACACTGAAGCTTTCTTT. Residues: CASSLSGWGNTEAFF. V and J are TRBV27 and TRBJ1-1; D not resolved. Germline CDR1 MNHEY, CDR2 SMNVEV (reference sequence). The CDR3 contains 15 residues. Trimming stripped 0 bases from V and 1 base from J, with 9 bases between.

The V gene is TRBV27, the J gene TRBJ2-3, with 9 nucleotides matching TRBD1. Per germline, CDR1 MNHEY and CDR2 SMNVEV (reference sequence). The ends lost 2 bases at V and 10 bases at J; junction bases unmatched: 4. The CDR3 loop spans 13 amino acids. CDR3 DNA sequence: TGTGCCAGCAGTTTAGGGGGACAGGGCCCGCAGTATTTT. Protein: CASSLGGQGPQYF.

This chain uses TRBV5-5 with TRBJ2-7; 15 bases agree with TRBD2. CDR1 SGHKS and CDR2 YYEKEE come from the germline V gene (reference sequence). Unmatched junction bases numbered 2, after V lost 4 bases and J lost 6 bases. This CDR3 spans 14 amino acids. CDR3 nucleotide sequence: TGTGCCAGCAGCGTGGGACTAGCGGGAGGCGAGCAGTACTTC. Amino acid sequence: CASSVGLAGGEQYF.

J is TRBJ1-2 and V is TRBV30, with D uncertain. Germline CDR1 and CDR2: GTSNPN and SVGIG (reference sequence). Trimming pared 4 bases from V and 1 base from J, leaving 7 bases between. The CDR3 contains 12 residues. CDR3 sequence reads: CAWISSNYGYTF. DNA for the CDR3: TGTGCCTGGATTTCAAGTAACTATGGCTACACCTTC.

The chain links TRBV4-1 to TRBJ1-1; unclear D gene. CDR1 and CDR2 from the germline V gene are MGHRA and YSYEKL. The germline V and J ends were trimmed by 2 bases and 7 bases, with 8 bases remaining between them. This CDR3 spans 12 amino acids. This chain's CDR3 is CASSQKTDEAFF. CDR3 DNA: TGCGCCAGCAGCCAAAAAACCGATGAAGCTTTCTTT.

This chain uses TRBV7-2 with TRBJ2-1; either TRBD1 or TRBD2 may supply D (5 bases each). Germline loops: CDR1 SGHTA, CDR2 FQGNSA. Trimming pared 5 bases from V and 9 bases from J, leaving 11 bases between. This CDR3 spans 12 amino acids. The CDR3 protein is CASSDVGTEQFF. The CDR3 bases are TGTGCCAGCAGCGATGTCGGGACTGAGCAGTTCTTC.

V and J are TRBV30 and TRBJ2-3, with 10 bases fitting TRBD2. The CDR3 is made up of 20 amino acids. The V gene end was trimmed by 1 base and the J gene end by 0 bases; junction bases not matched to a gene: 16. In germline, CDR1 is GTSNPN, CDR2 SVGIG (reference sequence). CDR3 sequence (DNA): TGTGCCTGGAGTGCATCCCTTTCCGGGACTAGCGAGTATAGCACAGATACGCAGTATTTT. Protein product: CAWSASLSGTSEYSTDTQYF.

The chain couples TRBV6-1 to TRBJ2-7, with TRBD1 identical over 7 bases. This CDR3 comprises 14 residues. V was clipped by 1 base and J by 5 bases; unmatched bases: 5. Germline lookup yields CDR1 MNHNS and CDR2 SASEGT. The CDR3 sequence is CASSEGQGVDEQYF. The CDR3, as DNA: TGTGCCAGCAGTGAAGGACAGGGCGTAGACGAGCAGTACTTC.

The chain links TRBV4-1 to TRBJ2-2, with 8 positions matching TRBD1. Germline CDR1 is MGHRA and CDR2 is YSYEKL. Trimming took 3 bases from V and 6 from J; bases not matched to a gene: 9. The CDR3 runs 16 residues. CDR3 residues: CASSHYQTGAAGELFF. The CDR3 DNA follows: TGCGCCAGCAGCCACTATCAGACAGGGGCAGCCGGGGAGCTGTTTTTT.

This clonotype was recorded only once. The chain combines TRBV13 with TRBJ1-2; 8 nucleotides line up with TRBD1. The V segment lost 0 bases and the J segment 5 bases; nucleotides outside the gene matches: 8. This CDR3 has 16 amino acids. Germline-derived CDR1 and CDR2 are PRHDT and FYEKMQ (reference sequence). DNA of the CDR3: TGTGCCAGCAGCTTAGGCCGCAGGGGGCGCGAATATGGCTACACCTTC. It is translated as CASSLGRRGREYGYTF.

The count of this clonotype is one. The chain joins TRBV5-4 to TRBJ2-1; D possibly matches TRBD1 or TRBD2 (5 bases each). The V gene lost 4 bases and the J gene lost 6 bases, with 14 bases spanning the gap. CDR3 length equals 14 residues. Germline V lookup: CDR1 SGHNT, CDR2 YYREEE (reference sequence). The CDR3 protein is CASSPQGEGNEQFF. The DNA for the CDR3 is TGTGCCAGCAGCCCCCAGGGTGAGGGCAATGAGCAGTTCTTC.

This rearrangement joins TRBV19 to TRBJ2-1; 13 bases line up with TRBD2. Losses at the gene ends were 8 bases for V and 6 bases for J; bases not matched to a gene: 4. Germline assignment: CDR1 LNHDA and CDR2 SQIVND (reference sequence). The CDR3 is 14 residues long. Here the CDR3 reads CASGLAGALNEQFF. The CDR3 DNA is TGTGCCAGTGGACTAGCGGGAGCTCTCAATGAGCAGTTCTTC.

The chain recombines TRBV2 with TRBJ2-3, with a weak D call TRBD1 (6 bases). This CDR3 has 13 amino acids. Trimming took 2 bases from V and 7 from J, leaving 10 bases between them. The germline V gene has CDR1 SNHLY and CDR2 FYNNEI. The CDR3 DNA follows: TGTGCCAGCAGTGAACCTCAGGGGAATACGCAGTATTTT. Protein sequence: CASSEPQGNTQYF.

The CDR3 DNA reads TGTGCCAGCAGTGCCGGGACCCCCGAGATGGACGAGCAGTACTTC. Protein: CASSAGTPEMDEQYF. V is TRBV6-5 and J is TRBJ2-7; D could derive from TRBD1 or TRBD2 (5 bases each). V was shortened by 5 bases and J by 5 bases, with 19 bases between the two germline ends. The germline gives CDR1 MNHEY, CDR2 SVGAGI. The CDR3 has 15 residues.

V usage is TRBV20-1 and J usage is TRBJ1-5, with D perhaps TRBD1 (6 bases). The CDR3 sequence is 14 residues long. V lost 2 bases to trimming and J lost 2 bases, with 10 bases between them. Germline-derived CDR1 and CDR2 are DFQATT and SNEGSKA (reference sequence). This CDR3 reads CSARPGGRNQPQHF. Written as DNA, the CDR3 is TGCAGTGCTAGACCGGGGGGGCGCAATCAGCCCCAGCATTTT.

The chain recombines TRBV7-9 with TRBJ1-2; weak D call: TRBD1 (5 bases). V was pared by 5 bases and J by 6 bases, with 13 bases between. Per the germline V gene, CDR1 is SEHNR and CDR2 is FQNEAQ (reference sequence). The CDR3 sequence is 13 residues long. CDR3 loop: CASSHRTVDGYTF. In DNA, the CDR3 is TGTGCCAGCAGCCACAGGACGGTGGATGGCTACACCTTC. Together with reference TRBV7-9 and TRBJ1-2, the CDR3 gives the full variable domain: DTGVSQNPRHKITKRGQNVTFRCDPISEHNRLYWYRQTLGQGPEFLTYFQNEAQLEKSRLLSDRFSAERPKGSFSTLEIQRTEQGDSAMYLCASSHRTVDGYTFGSGTRLTVV.

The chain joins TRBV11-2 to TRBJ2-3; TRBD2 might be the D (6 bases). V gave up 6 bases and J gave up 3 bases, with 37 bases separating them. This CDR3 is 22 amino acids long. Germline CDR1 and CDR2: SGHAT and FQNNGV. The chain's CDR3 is CASRPGPYRSNYLGGTTDTQYF. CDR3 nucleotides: TGTGCCAGCAGACCCGGGCCGTATCGTTCTAATTATCTCGGGGGAACGACAGATACGCAGTATTTT.